The source of this TCR beta chain is a study of T cell responses to AZD1222 COVID-19 vaccine listed by TCRdb under 2021. With respect to the entire study: AZD1222 recipients whose second dose came at about 4 weeks and those whose second dose came at about 12 weeks were combined into one group, since spike-specific TCR depth and breadth did not differ between the two schedules. TCR sequencing covered approximately 230 trial participants: 200 to 210 given two doses of AZD1222 and approximately 26 given two doses of MenACWY control vaccine. Trial participants were enrolled by age into subgroups of 18-55, 56-69 and 70-plus years, and around 140, 26 and 57 TCR-sequenced participants, respectively, were included in these subgroups. Paper-wide results and their limitations: Participants were mostly white British and included more females than males, and it was suggested by the authors that clonal diversity may have been underestimated. Spike-specific TCR breadth and depth rose significantly after two AZD1222 doses compared with day 0 and with MenACWY recipients. The whole spike protein was spanned by vaccine-associated CD4 TCRs, and dominant responses were seen in regions 160-218 and 743-854. Reportedly, almost half of the unique spike-specific TCRs recognized epitopes lying outside the regions that are mutated in the B.1.351 and B.1.1.7 variants. Because no day 14 peak-response samples were available, the repertoires could be characterized only after the peak T cell response. The 56-69-year group was small, and its depth increase did not reach significance, likely because of low power. Conclusions about previously exposed vaccinees were limited because only a handful of AZD1222 recipients were SARS-CoV-2 seropositive at baseline.

Concerning this clone itself: The antigen it recognizes is unknown. It has no much larger one-base neighbor in the sample; base qualities were not kept.

Per the germline V gene, MNHEY is the CDR1 and SVGAGI is the CDR2. Compared with germline, V lacks 6 bases and J lacks 12 bases; bases without a gene match: 13. Spanning cysteine to phenylalanine, the CDR3 consists of 15 amino acids. Only CDR3 DNA is held: 45 bases, read in frame from base 1. Sample time point, as interpreted from the label and publication: baseline before first vaccination. The vaccinee samples were drawn from two UK trials, COV001 and COV002, one of which was a single-blind randomized controlled phase 2/3 trial testing AZD1222 (ChAdOx1 nCoV-19) in healthy adults. For TCRbeta chain sequencing, PBMC samples were collected from trial participants at day 0 and at day 28 after the second dose. The CDR3 regions of human TCRbeta chains were analyzed by immunosequencing. In the authors' own workflow: TCRs in the repertoires were matched against a reference library of SARS-CoV-2-specific TCRs that had been generated with the MIRA antigen-specificity platform. Breadth meant the fraction of unique TCRs that were SARS-CoV-2-associated, whereas depth meant the fraction of total T cells that were SARS-CoV-2-associated. Using the MIRA data, each spike-specific TCR was assigned both to the spike region to which the TCR was reactive and to a CD4 or CD8 class. Log10-transformed breadth and depth values were compared by one-way ANOVA with Sidak's multiple comparisons tests. Drawn from immuneACCESS, this table holds only the in-frame rearrangements with V and J called that TCRdb kept. Clones are partly lost; checked studies trace under half to an unresolved V gene and leave the rest unexplained. V and J calls and clone size are given by that table; D and trimming were obtained from the DNA. The sample yields roughly 150,000 clones; roughly 89% were counted once. The ten largest clones represent roughly 1.6% of the sample.

The receptor comes from an adult in good health. In this chain, TRBV6-5 is recombined with TRBJ2-1; 11 bases in the junction line up with TRBD2. This specimen was peripheral blood, taken on day 0 of AZD1222 vaccination. Here the CDR3 is given as CASRKGTSGSMGQFF. The nucleotides are TGTGCCAGCAGGAAAGGGACTAGCGGCAGCATGGGGCAGTTCTTC.